Given below is one T cell receptor beta chain in context. The entry originates in a study of cytomegalovirus exposure and HLA in healthy donors. For the study at large: Later, an analysis reported that the approximately 120 validation repertoires had used the same platform as the 500 to 750 first-cohort repertoires.

The repertoire was sequenced with immunoSEQ multiplex PCR; TCRdb's copy has only in-frame clones and lacks some. Counted here are around 150,000 clones, just under 90% occurring once; the ten biggest clones make up 4.2%. The V gene's germline CDR1 is SEHNR and CDR2 FQNEAQ (reference sequence). V was trimmed by 2 bases and J by 4 bases, leaving 8 bases between them. This CDR3 contains 14 residues. The chain couples TRBV7-9 to TRBJ1-4; perhaps TRBD1 as D (5 bases). This receptor was obtained from a man aged 18 to 30 in good health and CMV-seropositive. Material: PBMCs. The CDR3 DNA sequence: TGTGCCAGCAGCTTAAGACAGATTAATGAAAAACTGTTTTTT. This encodes CASSLRQINEKLFF. Full variable domain (remainder filled in from reference TRBV7-9 and TRBJ1-4): DTGVSQNPRHKITKRGQNVTFRCDPISEHNRLYWYRQTLGQGPEFLTYFQNEAQLEKSRLLSDRFSAERPKGSFSTLEIQRTEQGDSAMYLCASSLRQINEKLFFGSGTQLSVL.